This TCR beta chain was recovered during a study of blood T cell repertoires in COVID-19. Repertoires were generated with immunoSEQ multiplex PCR, while TCRdb's copy carries only in-frame clones and drops some. The sample yields about 120,000 clones, 84% seen once. Unmatched junction bases numbered 8, after V lost 4 bases and J lost 7 bases. Germline CDR1 is KGHDR and CDR2 is SFDVKD. The CDR3 loop spans 16 amino acids. Clinical histories supplied by participants themselves formed the basis of cohort assignment. Sequencing was done on a sample of PBMCs or T cells enriched from blood (not recorded which). This chain links TRBV24-1 with TRBJ2-1; 11 bases agree with TRBD1. This TCR came from a woman aged 25 to 39 who had recovered from COVID-19. CDR3 residues: CATSEPGGQGANEQFF. CDR3 coding DNA: TGTGCCACCAGTGAACCCGGCGGACAGGGGGCAAATGAGCAGTTCTTC.